One and the same sample provided the 10 T cell receptor beta chains below, sequenced in a study of blood T cells in healthy people across ages. Through a sample-barcoded 5' primer and a J-beta primer mix, a second PCR was run for 7 to 11 cycles. One entry per CDR3 protein, called by TCRdb with MiXCR from the 5' RACE reads. Here the sample spans hundreds of thousands of distinct CDR3 sequences, about 34% being singletons. The sequenced sample was blood. The source of these receptors is a woman older than 75 in good health.

The chain uses TRBV19 and TRBJ2-7; TRBD2 matches at 10 bases. The DNA end favors TRBJ2-5, so the J call may be wrong. CDR1 and CDR2 from the germline V gene are LNHDA and SQIVND (reference sequence). This CDR3 has 15 residues. DNA of the CDR3: TGTGCCAGTAGTATAGGAACTAGCGGGATTGAGACCCAGTACTTC. This translates into CASSIGTSGIETQYF.

As to this clonotype: With a much larger clone just one base away, this may be a read error. The CDR3 DNA reads as TGCAGTGCTAGGGCCGTTGGGGGGCGCGGGGATGGCTACACCTTC. This encodes CSARAVGGRGDGYTF. V usage is TRBV20-1 and J usage is TRBJ1-2, with D maybe TRBD1 (6 bases). CDR3 length equals 15 residues. Deletions cut 3 bases from V and 6 bases from J, with 20 bases between. Germline V gives CDR1 DFQATT, CDR2 SNEGSKA (reference sequence).

As for this clonotype: A much larger clonotype is one base distant, so this may be a read error. CDR3 nucleotides: TGTGCCTGGAGTGCCTCCTTAGCGACCAAAAACATTCGGTACTTC. Its translation: CAWSASLATKNIRYF. The chain uses TRBV30 and TRBJ2-4, with a possible D match to TRBD2 (5 bases). This CDR3 region has 15 residues. CDR1 is GTSNPN, CDR2 SVGIG, per germline (reference sequence). Supplemented by reference TRBV30 and TRBJ2-4, the full variable domain reads SQTIHQWPATLVQPVGSPLSLECTVEGTSNPNLYWYRQAAGRGLQLLFYSVGIGQISSEVPQNLSASRPQDRQFILSSKKLLLSDSGFYLCAWSASLATKNIRYFGAGTRLSVL.

The table lists this clonotype with many counts. The CDR3 reads CASSLGTDRNTEAFF. The CDR3 DNA reads TGTGCCAGCAGCCTCGGGACGGATAGGAACACTGAAGCTTTCTTT. The chain uses TRBV3-1 and TRBJ1-1, with D perhaps matching TRBD1 (5 bases). V shed 4 bases and J shed 1 base, with 13 bases lying between them. Per the germline V gene, CDR1 is LGHDT and CDR2 is YNNKEL (reference sequence). The CDR3 contains 15 residues. Full variable domain (remainder filled in from reference TRBV3-1 and TRBJ1-1): DTAVSQTPKYLVTQMGNDKSIKCEQNLGHDTMYWYKQDSKKFLKIMFSYNNKELIINETVPNRFSPKSPDKAHLNLHINSLELGDSAVYFCASSLGTDRNTEAFFGQGTRLTVV.

In its sample, this clonotype was seen many times. This chain connects TRBV20-1 to TRBJ1-2, with a tentative D call TRBD1 (5 bases). Per germline, CDR1 DFQATT and CDR2 SNEGSKA (reference sequence). Trimming took 3 bases from V and 6 from J, leaving 11 bases between them. The CDR3 runs 12 residues. The chain's CDR3 is CSASEGADGYTF. Here the CDR3 DNA reads TGCAGTGCTAGTGAAGGGGCGGATGGCTACACCTTC.

J is TRBJ2-7 and V is TRBV20-1; no clear D gene. CDR1 and CDR2 (germline): DFQATT, SNEGSKA (reference sequence). Between the trimmed V and J ends, which lost 1 base and 0 bases, there was a span of 7 bases. The CDR3 loop spans 13 amino acids. DNA of the CDR3: TGCAGTGCTAGAGGACGGCCCTCCTACGAGCAGTACTTC. As protein: CSARGRPSYEQYF.

This clonotype has more than one count but fewer than ten. The chain is built from TRBV24-1 and TRBJ1-1; 8 nucleotides align to TRBD1. Germline V gene data show CDR1 as KGHDR and CDR2 as SFDVKD. V was clipped by 12 bases and J by 3 bases; unmatched bases: 5. The CDR3 loop spans 12 amino acids. The CDR3 bases are TGTGCCGCCGCGACAGGGGACACTGAAGCTTTCTTT. Its protein product is CAAATGDTEAFF.

The rearrangement links TRBV18 to TRBJ1-5; D remains unclear. The CDR3 is made up of 13 amino acids. Germline CDR1 reads KGHSH; CDR2 reads LQKENI. The V end lost 1 base, the J end lost 5 bases, and 6 bases lay between the germline ends. CDR3 region: CASSPRLDQPQHF. The CDR3 bases are TGTGCCAGCTCACCACGTCTGGATCAGCCCCAGCATTTT.

J is TRBJ2-4 and V is TRBV5-1, with 9 bases identical to TRBD1. The CDR3 has 16 residues. The V and J ends lost 4 bases and 0 bases, in that order; junction bases with no gene match: 5. The V gene's germline CDR1 is SGHRS and CDR2 YFSETQ. DNA for the CDR3: TGCGCCAGCAGCCTCGACAGGGGGGTAGCCAAAAACATTCAGTACTTC. Protein sequence: CASSLDRGVAKNIQYF.

This clonotype was observed a few times. This chain uses TRBV5-1 with TRBJ1-6, with 8 bases aligning to TRBD1. CDR1 SGHRS and CDR2 YFSETQ come from the germline V gene. The CDR3 spans 15 residues. The V and J ends lost 0 bases and 10 bases, in that order; junction bases with no gene match: 6. CDR3 sequence (DNA): TGCGCCAGCAGCTTGGCCGACAGGGGCGAGTCACCCCTCCACTTT. Encoded protein: CASSLADRGESPLHF.